The rows below give T cell receptor beta chains drawn from one sample of a study of blood T cell repertoires in COVID-19. Profiled with immunoSEQ multiplex PCR; TCRdb holds only in-frame clones, not every one. Among roughly 170,000 clones listed, roughly nine tenths were seen once. Sequencing was done on a sample of peripheral blood. The receptors were gathered from a man in his 70s with active or convalescent COVID-19. Both conserved end residues are part of each CDR3. A D gene is named only where the DNA matches it firmly. Expanded clones are given a class, and other clones once, few, many or no size at all.

j_call d_call clone_size v_call cdr3_aa cdr3_nt
TRBJ2-7 NA NA TRBV6-5 CASSSGKEVYEQYF TGTGCCAGCAGTTCCGGGAAGGAGGTTTACGAGCAGTACTTC
TRBJ2-1 NA NA TRBV7-2 CASSLSAYNEQFF TGTGCCAGCAGCTTATCCGCCTACAATGAGCAGTTCTTC
TRBJ2-1 NA NA TRBV14 CASSQVPGLGGYNEQFF TGTGCCAGCAGCCAAGTTCCCGGACTGGGCGGCTACAATGAGCAGTTCTTC
TRBJ2-7 NA NA TRBV7-2 CASSPPGGYEQYF TGTGCCAGCAGCCCGCCCGGGGGCTACGAGCAGTACTTC
TRBJ2-2 NA once TRBV19 CASSVSGRTGELFF TGTGCCAGTAGTGTCTCAGGGAGGACCGGGGAGCTGTTTTTT
TRBJ1-5 NA NA TRBV28 CASRWGGGSNQPQHF TGTGCCAGCAGGTGGGGAGGGGGTAGCAATCAGCCCCAGCATTTT
TRBJ2-4 NA NA TRBV4-3 CASSQQIAKNIQYF TGCGCCAGCAGCCAGCAGATAGCCAAAAACATTCAGTACTTC
TRBJ1-4 TRBD1 NA TRBV6-5 CASRWTGQNEKLFF TGTGCCAGCAGGTGGACAGGGCAGAATGAAAAACTGTTTTTT
TRBJ1-5 NA NA TRBV28 CASSYIRGRDQPQHF TGTGCCAGCAGTTACATTAGGGGCCGCGATCAGCCCCAGCATTTT
TRBJ2-3 TRBD2 NA TRBV27 CASKLAGGTDTQYF TGTGCCAGCAAACTAGCGGGAGGTACAGATACGCAGTATTTT
TRBJ2-1 NA NA TRBV5-1 CASSLAFPSSYNEQFF TGCGCCAGCAGCTTGGCCTTCCCGAGCTCCTACAATGAGCAGTTCTTC